The 25 T cell receptor beta chains listed next were all sequenced from one sample in a study of T cells in localized non-small cell lung cancer. The repertoire was sequenced with immunoSEQ multiplex PCR; TCRdb's copy has only in-frame clones and lacks some. The sample contains some 82,000 clones, over 70% of which appear only once. This specimen was PBMCs, taken before any cancer treatment. These receptors were obtained from a man aged 40 to 69 with stage II squamous cell lung carcinoma.

The chain is built from TRBV6-1 and TRBJ1-1; 8 bases line up with TRBD1. J was trimmed by 5 bases and V by 6 bases; bases with no gene match: 11. CDR3 length: 15 amino acids. The germline V gene has CDR1 MNHNS and CDR2 SASEGT. This CDR3 reads CASSAGQGWRTEAFF. CDR3 bases: TGTGCCAGCAGCGCCGGACAGGGATGGAGGACTGAAGCTTTCTTT.

The V and J genes are TRBV19 and TRBJ2-2, with 7 bases lining up with TRBD2. V was clipped by 6 bases and J by 5 bases; unmatched bases: 3. The CDR3 is 13 amino acids. Germline CDR1 reads LNHDA; CDR2 reads SQIVND (reference sequence). The CDR3 DNA reads as TGTGCCAGTAGGAAAGCGGGAACCGGGGAGCTGTTTTTT. Encoded protein: CASRKAGTGELFF.

This clone occurred a few times. The rearrangement links TRBV30 to TRBJ1-5; 7 bases are a match to TRBD1. The CDR3 is 15 amino acids. Germline V lookup: CDR1 GTSNPN, CDR2 SVGIG (reference sequence). After removal of 3 bases from V and 3 bases from J, the junction contained 8 bases not matched to a gene. This CDR3 is CAWRIPGGYNQPQHF. The CDR3 bases are TGTGCCTGGAGAATACCAGGGGGATACAATCAGCCCCAGCATTTT. Drawing the rest from reference TRBV30 and TRBJ1-5, the complete variable domain is SQTIHQWPATLVQPVGSPLSLECTVEGTSNPNLYWYRQAAGRGLQLLFYSVGIGQISSEVPQNLSASRPQDRQFILSSKKLLLSDSGFYLCAWRIPGGYNQPQHFGDGTRLSIL.

This clone was seen a few times. This chain connects TRBV29-1 to TRBJ2-1; possible D gene TRBD1, 6 bases. The germline V gene has CDR1 SQVTM and CDR2 ANQGSEA. Trimming left V 0 bases short and J 5 bases short, with 11 bases between. The CDR3 sequence is 14 residues long. CDR3 sequence reads: CSVEDRWTDNEQFF. In DNA form, the CDR3 reads TGCAGCGTTGAAGACCGGTGGACAGACAATGAGCAGTTCTTC.

This clone was counted between two and nine times. The genes are TRBV15 and TRBJ2-5; D call uncertain. The CDR3 extends over 15 amino acids. Trimming removed 4 bases at V and 1 base at J, with 13 bases between. CDR1 is LNHNV and CDR2 is YYDKDF in the germline V gene (reference sequence). This CDR3 reads CATSNTWAFQETQYF. CDR3 DNA sequence: TGTGCCACCAGCAACACTTGGGCATTCCAAGAGACCCAGTACTTC.

The rearrangement joins TRBV19 to TRBJ2-5, with 10 bases that match TRBD1. Germline values: CDR1 LNHDA, CDR2 SQIVND (reference sequence). V lost 4 bases and J lost 7; bases outside the gene matches: 3. This CDR3 region has 13 residues. The CDR3 sequence is CASSTGQGGTQYF. The CDR3, as DNA: TGTGCCAGTAGTACAGGACAGGGGGGGACCCAGTACTTC.

CDR3 in amino acids: CASSFRLQGASEQYF. The CDR3 DNA reads TGTGCCAGCAGTTTCCGCCTGCAGGGGGCTTCCGAGCAGTACTTC. V gene TRBV27 combines with J gene TRBJ2-7; 8 bases agree with TRBD1. The V gene's germline CDR1 is MNHEY and CDR2 SMNVEV (reference sequence). The V gene end was trimmed by 3 bases and the J gene end by 6 bases; junction bases not matched to a gene: 10. The CDR3 totals 15 residues.

V gene TRBV21-1 combines with J gene TRBJ2-1; the table's D gene call, TRBD2, was not cross checked with the DNA. TRBV21-1 is flagged as a pseudogene. CDR3 length equals 20 residues. CDR3 coding DNA: TGTGCCAGCAGCAACCCGGGGACTAGCGGGGGGGAAGGTGACTACAATGAGCAGTTCTTC. It codes for CASSNPGTSGGEGDYNEQFF.

This clone occurred a few times. This chain connects TRBV4-1 to TRBJ2-7, with 7 bases fitting TRBD2. The CDR3 extends over 16 amino acids. Germline CDR1 reads MGHRA; CDR2 reads YSYEKL. Losses at the gene ends were 0 bases for V and 4 bases for J; bases not matched to a gene: 9. The CDR3 reads CASSQEFWTSSYEQYF. In nucleotides, the CDR3 is TGCGCCAGCAGCCAAGAGTTTTGGACTAGTTCGTACGAGCAGTACTTC.

V is TRBV7-9 and J is TRBJ2-3; 10 nucleotides agree with TRBD2. Germline CDR1 reads SEHNR; CDR2 reads FQNEAQ (reference sequence). There are 14 residues in the CDR3. In nucleotides, the CDR3 is TGTGCTGAACTAGCGGGATTACCTCCAGATACGCAGTATTTT. Translating gives CAELAGLPPDTQYF.

This chain connects TRBV28 to TRBJ1-3; 11 bases are shared with TRBD1. This CDR3 has 16 residues. Germline V gene sequence: CDR1 MDHEN, CDR2 SYDVKM. With 5 bases clipped from V and 8 bases from J, the junction kept 11 bases outside the gene matches. CDR3 DNA sequence: TGTGCCAGCAGTCCGTGGACAGGGGGCTTTGTGGACACCATATATTTT. The encoded protein is CASSPWTGGFVDTIYF.

This chain links TRBV28 with TRBJ1-6, with TRBD1 matching over 7 bases. With V trimmed by 6 bases and J by 7 bases, 9 bases remained unmatched. The CDR3 is 15 residues long. Germline V gene lookup returns CDR1 MDHEN and CDR2 SYDVKM. The CDR3 DNA reads TGTGCCAGCAGAACCTCACAGGGGAAGAATTCACCCCTCCACTTT. Its protein product is CASRTSQGKNSPLHF.

The J gene is TRBJ2-7, the V gene TRBV9; D might be TRBD1 or TRBD2, each matching 6 bases. V lost 3 bases to trimming and J lost 0 bases, with 13 bases between them. This CDR3 comprises 15 residues. Per the germline V gene, CDR1 is SGDLS and CDR2 is YYNGEE. This chain's CDR3 is CASSEGGASSYEQYF. CDR3 bases: TGTGCCAGCAGCGAGGGGGGAGCCAGCTCCTACGAGCAGTACTTC.

The rearrangement joins TRBV9 to TRBJ2-7; 12 bases are shared with TRBD1. Germline CDR1 and CDR2: SGDLS and YYNGEE. The CDR3 consists of 14 residues. After removal of 0 bases from V and 5 bases from J, the junction contained 0 bases not matched to a gene. This CDR3 is CASSVGDRGHEQYF. CDR3 coding DNA: TGTGCCAGCAGCGTAGGGGACAGGGGGCACGAGCAGTACTTC. The whole variable domain, remainder taken from reference TRBV9 and TRBJ2-7, is DSGVTQTPKHLITATGQRVTLRCSPRSGDLSVYWYQQSLDQGLQFLIQYYNGEERAKGNILERFSAQQFPDLHSELNLSSLELGDSALYFCASSVGDRGHEQYFGPGTRLTVT.

In its sample, this clone was seen many times. This chain links TRBV19 with TRBJ2-1; 7 bases agree with TRBD2. J was trimmed by 2 bases and V by 6 bases; bases with no gene match: 7. CDR3 size: 15 residues. From germline, CDR1 is LNHDA and CDR2 SQIVND (reference sequence). CDR3 coding DNA: TGTGCCAGTAGACCTCTAGCGGCAACCTACAATGAGCAGTTCTTC. Its translation: CASRPLAATYNEQFF.

This clone was counted only a few times. CDR3 DNA: TGTGCCAGCAGCCCCGGACAAACCTACGAGCAGTACTTC. Amino acid sequence: CASSPGQTYEQYF. The rearrangement joins TRBV27 to TRBJ2-7; D is perhaps TRBD1 (5 bases). Trimming took off 6 bases at V and 2 bases at J, with 11 bases between the two ends. The CDR3 spans 13 residues. The germline gives CDR1 MNHEY, CDR2 SMNVEV (reference sequence).

V is TRBV15 and J is TRBJ2-5; D is perhaps TRBD2 (6 bases). Deletions cut 0 bases from V and 3 bases from J, with 11 bases between. Germline V CDR1 and CDR2: LNHNV, YYDKDF (reference sequence). CDR3 length: 15 amino acids. As DNA, the CDR3 is TGTGCCACCAGCAGAGATGTGGGCGGGGAAGAGACCCAGTACTTC. Protein: CATSRDVGGEETQYF. The complete variable domain, with remaining parts taken from reference TRBV15 and TRBJ2-5, reads DAMVIQNPRYQVTQFGKPVTLSCSQTLNHNVMYWYQQKSSQAPKLLFHYYDKDFNNEADTPDNFQSRRPNTSFCFLDIRSPGLGDTAMYLCATSRDVGGEETQYFGPGTRLLVL.

This chain uses TRBV7-9 with TRBJ1-5; 7 bases align to TRBD1. CDR1 and CDR2 (germline): SEHNR, FQNEAQ (reference sequence). The junction had 4 bases not matched to a gene; V was cut back by 2 bases and J by 3 bases. The CDR3 loop spans 15 amino acids. In DNA form, the CDR3 reads TGTGCCAGCAGCTTAATCGGGACAGTCAATCAGCCCCAGCATTTT. Translating gives CASSLIGTVNQPQHF.

The chain is built from TRBV5-8 and TRBJ2-7; D perhaps matches TRBD1 (5 bases). The germline V gene encodes CDR1 SGHTS and CDR2 YDEGEE. The CDR3 has 16 residues. V lost 3 bases and J lost 6, with 22 bases in between. Here the CDR3 reads CASSWGRKGVKREQYF. The CDR3 DNA sequence: TGTGCCAGCAGCTGGGGTAGGAAAGGGGTAAAACGCGAGCAGTACTTC.

The chain uses TRBV4-1 and TRBJ1-5; D remains ambiguous. The CDR3 is 15 amino acids. V was pared by 0 bases and J by 5 bases, with 11 bases between. Germline CDR1 MGHRA, CDR2 YSYEKL. CDR3 region: CASSQDQQPHQPQHF. The CDR3 DNA reads TGCGCCAGCAGCCAAGATCAACAGCCACATCAGCCCCAGCATTTT.

The sample holds one count of this clone. The V call is TRBV7-6, the J call TRBJ2-2; no reliable D call. The V end lost 5 bases, the J end lost 6 bases, and 4 bases lay between the germline ends. CDR1 is SGHVS and CDR2 is FNYEAQ in the germline V gene. CDR3 length equals 11 residues. DNA for the CDR3: TGTGCCAGCAGCACGTCCGGGGAGCTGTTTTTT. This gives the protein CASSTSGELFF.

Only one count was recorded for this clone. The chain has TRBV14 and TRBJ2-7; tentative D call: TRBD2 (6 bases). The germline CDR1 and CDR2 sequences are SGHDN and FVKESK. V was clipped by 2 bases and J by 5 bases, with 22 bases between them. The CDR3 covers 17 residues. CDR3 in amino acids: CASSQWGGGPGVHEQYF. The CDR3 DNA reads as TGTGCCAGCAGCCAATGGGGCGGAGGGCCTGGAGTCCACGAGCAGTACTTC.

The genes are TRBV7-6 and TRBJ1-5, with 9 bases fitting TRBD1. Germline V gene data show CDR1 as SGHVS and CDR2 as FNYEAQ. The ends lost 5 bases at V and 0 bases at J; junction bases unmatched: 14. This CDR3 is built from 19 residues. In DNA form, the CDR3 reads TGTGCCAGCAGCCCCAGACCGGACAGGGGCCCTATTAGCAATCAGCCCCAGCATTTT. Protein sequence: CASSPRPDRGPISNQPQHF.

V is TRBV5-1 and J is TRBJ2-3; D tentatively fits TRBD1 or TRBD2 (5 bases each). Trimming took 4 bases from V and 2 from J, leaving 11 bases between them. This CDR3 is 14 amino acids long. CDR1 is SGHRS, CDR2 YFSETQ, per germline. The CDR3 DNA reads TGCGCCAGCAGCGACATGGGGACCACAGATACGCAGTATTTT. This encodes CASSDMGTTDTQYF.

Only a few counts were recorded for this clone. In DNA, the CDR3 is TGCAGTGCCTGGCTAGATAAAGCTTTCTTT. Translation: CSAWLDKAFF. The V call is TRBV20-1, the J call TRBJ1-1; unclear D gene. This CDR3 contains 10 residues. In germline, CDR1 is DFQATT, CDR2 SNEGSKA (reference sequence). The ends were cut back, 6 bases at V and 9 bases at J, with 11 bases in the middle.